Each of the 32 T cell receptor beta chains below was sequenced from the same sample in a study of long-term antiretroviral therapy in people with HIV. They ran version v3.0 of the immunoSEQ assay at survey level. Assay used: immunoSEQ multiplex PCR; TCRdb lists only in-frame clones, some missing. The table shows 25,000 to 35,000 clones, with around 84% occurring only once. The specimen was unsorted PBMCs, collected 0.8 years after starting antiretroviral therapy. The receptors originated from a young woman with HIV.

This rearrangement joins TRBV27 to TRBJ1-2, with a possible D match to TRBD1 (6 bases). The CDR3 contains 15 residues. V was clipped by 6 bases and J by 5 bases, with 19 bases between them. In germline, CDR1 is MNHEY, CDR2 SMNVEV (reference sequence). The CDR3 loop reads CASRLNRDRRYGYTF. Here the CDR3 DNA reads TGTGCCAGCAGGCTTAACAGGGATCGGAGGTATGGCTACACCTTC.

The chain is built from TRBV6-5 and TRBJ2-1; 8 nucleotides match TRBD2. The V gene's germline CDR1 is MNHEY and CDR2 SVGAGI. This CDR3 is 14 amino acids long. V lost 10 bases to trimming and J lost 6 bases; unmatched junction nucleotides: 11. CDR3 amino acids: CATQSGGPPNEQFF. CDR3 nucleotides: TGTGCCACCCAAAGCGGGGGCCCCCCCAATGAGCAGTTCTTC.

J is TRBJ2-3 and V is TRBV14; D is unresolved. The CDR3 sequence is 12 residues long. Germline V gives CDR1 SGHDN, CDR2 FVKESK. V shed 4 bases and J shed 5 bases, with 7 bases lying between them. In nucleotides, the CDR3 is TGTGCCAGCAGCCCCACCCTAGATACGCAGTATTTT. This gives the protein CASSPTLDTQYF.

The chain carries TRBV27 and TRBJ1-2; 7 bases map to TRBD1. V dropped 8 bases and J dropped 5; count of bases not matched to a gene: 17. This CDR3 region has 16 residues. Germline-derived CDR1 and CDR2 are MNHEY and SMNVEV (reference sequence). The DNA for the CDR3 is TGTGCCAGCTACCGACAGGGACCTCCTATTTTTTATGGCTACACCTTC. This codes for CASYRQGPPIFYGYTF.

The chain has TRBV6-1 and TRBJ1-3, with 8 bases matching TRBD1. Trimming cost V 2 bases and J 2 bases; bases outside gene matches: 2. The CDR3 has 15 residues. Germline V gene data show CDR1 as MNHNS and CDR2 as SASEGT. This chain's CDR3 is CASSEQGATGNTIYF. The CDR3 region has the DNA TGTGCCAGCAGTGAACAGGGGGCCACTGGAAACACCATATATTTT.

In its sample, this clone was seen once. DNA of the CDR3: TGTGCCTGGAGTGTACAGGGATCTAACTATGGCTACACCTTC. This translates into CAWSVQGSNYGYTF. The gene calls are TRBV30 and TRBJ1-2; D possibly corresponds to TRBD1 (6 bases). Germline CDR1 reads GTSNPN; CDR2 reads SVGIG (reference sequence). This CDR3 has 14 residues. Trimming removed 0 bases from V and 0 bases from J, with 8 bases in between.

This clone is classed as medium-sized (0.01 to 0.1%). The DNA of the CDR3 is TGTGCCAGCAGTACAGGGTTGTTGGGCGAGCAGTACGTC. Translated, it gives CASSTGLLGEQYV. The genes are TRBV6-5 and TRBJ2-7; TRBD1 might be the D (6 bases). The V gene's germline CDR1 is MNHEY and CDR2 SVGAGI. The CDR3 spans 13 residues. V shed 5 bases and J shed 6 bases, with 14 bases lying between them.

This sequence joins TRBV18 and TRBJ1-2; D unclear. From germline, CDR1 is KGHSH and CDR2 LQKENI. The V and J ends lost 6 bases and 4 bases respectively, with 9 bases between them. The CDR3 sequence is 12 residues long. The CDR3 DNA follows: TGTGCCAGCTCCCCCTTGAGCTATGGCTACACCTTC. This gives the protein CASSPLSYGYTF.

The chain is built from TRBV18 and TRBJ1-2; TRBD1 aligns across 8 bases. This CDR3 contains 14 residues. Germline CDR1 is KGHSH and CDR2 is LQKENI. J lost 5 bases, V lost 3 bases, and 5 bases had no gene match. The CDR3 nucleotides are TGTGCCAGCTCACCGGAAGGACAGGGATATGGCTACACCTTC. Its translation: CASSPEGQGYGYTF. The variable domain in full, completed from reference TRBV18 and TRBJ1-2, reads NAGVMQNPRHLVRRRGQEARLRCSPMKGHSHVYWYRQLPEEGLKFMVYLQKENIIDESGMPKERFSAEFPKEGPSILRIQQVVRGDSAAYFCASSPEGQGYGYTFGSGTRLTVV.

The V and J genes are TRBV2 and TRBJ1-2; D not resolved. Germline CDR1 SNHLY, CDR2 FYNNEI. The ends were cut back, 3 bases at V and 2 bases at J, with 10 bases in the middle. This CDR3 contains 14 residues. For the CDR3, the DNA is TGTGCCAGCAGTGAGCGAGGGCCCAACTATGGCTACACCTTC. Translating it yields CASSERGPNYGYTF.

This chain links TRBV5-1 with TRBJ2-3; 8 bases line up with TRBD1. The CDR3 is made up of 15 amino acids. CDR1 SGHRS and CDR2 YFSETQ come from the germline V gene. The V segment lost 4 bases and the J segment 4 bases; nucleotides outside the gene matches: 8. CDR3 sequence reads: CASSLTGDGSDTQYF. CDR3 coding DNA: TGCGCCAGCAGCCTGACAGGGGACGGGTCAGATACGCAGTATTTT.

This clone was observed a single time. The rearrangement links TRBV7-2 to TRBJ2-1; 13 nucleotides match TRBD2. Germline V gene lookup returns CDR1 SGHTA and CDR2 FQGNSA. The trim removed 5 bases at V and 8 bases at J, leaving 6 bases unmatched. The CDR3 sequence is 15 residues long. The CDR3: CASSLRTSGGDEQFF. The CDR3 region has the DNA TGTGCCAGCAGCCTTCGGACTAGCGGGGGCGATGAGCAGTTCTTC.

The chain is built from TRBV21-1 and TRBJ1-1; whether TRBD1, the table's D call, matches the DNA was not checked. TRBV21-1 is reported as a pseudogene. CDR3 length: 20 residues. As DNA, the CDR3 is TGTGCCAGCAGCAAAGGCCTTGGGAAGGGACAGGGGCTCGTATTCACTGAAGCTTTCTTT. Encoded protein: CASSKGLGKGQGLVFTEAFF.

CDR3 DNA: TGTGCCAGCAGTACAACAGTGAACTATGGCTACACCTTC. Protein: CASSTTVNYGYTF. The rearrangement uses TRBV6-1 and TRBJ1-2; D not resolved. V lost 5 bases and J lost 2, with 9 bases in between. CDR3 length: 13 residues. Germline V lookup: CDR1 MNHNS, CDR2 SASEGT.

The V and J genes are TRBV6-1 and TRBJ1-4; D unclear. With 0 bases removed from V and 2 bases from J, the gap between germline ends came to 7 bases. CDR1 is MNHNS, CDR2 SASEGT, per germline. The length of the CDR3 is 15 residues. The CDR3 loop reads CASSEAAGTNEKLFF. As DNA, the CDR3 is TGTGCCAGCAGTGAAGCAGCAGGCACTAATGAAAAACTGTTTTTT.

The V call is TRBV5-5, the J call TRBJ2-1, with 9 bases lining up with TRBD1. CDR1 and CDR2 (germline): SGHKS, YYEKEE (reference sequence). CDR3 size: 14 residues. V was pared by 6 bases and J by 6 bases, with 7 bases of the junction left unmatched. For the CDR3, the DNA is TGTGCCAGCAAACGGGACAGGGATCCCAATGAGCAGTTCTTC. Amino acid sequence: CASKRDRDPNEQFF.

The chain has TRBV9 and TRBJ2-1, with 10 bases lining up with TRBD2. V dropped 3 bases and J dropped 9; count of bases not matched to a gene: 9. The V gene's germline CDR1 is SGDLS and CDR2 YYNGEE. CDR3 length: 15 residues. DNA for the CDR3: TGTGCCAGCAGCGGAGTAGCGGGGGGCGGTGTTGAGCAGTTCTTC. As protein: CASSGVAGGGVEQFF. The full variable domain, rest sourced from reference TRBV9 and TRBJ2-1, is DSGVTQTPKHLITATGQRVTLRCSPRSGDLSVYWYQQSLDQGLQFLIQYYNGEERAKGNILERFSAQQFPDLHSELNLSSLELGDSALYFCASSGVAGGGVEQFFGPGTRLTVL.

The chain has TRBV5-8 and TRBJ1-2; D is possibly TRBD1 (6 bases). The germline V and J ends were trimmed by 6 bases and 6 bases, with 18 bases remaining between them. This CDR3 is built from 14 residues. CDR1 is SGHTS, CDR2 YDEGEE, per germline. CDR3 sequence (DNA): TGTGCCAGCACCCCGAGGCAGGGGTCGGATGGCTACACCTTC. It translates to CASTPRQGSDGYTF.

The rearrangement links TRBV6-1 to TRBJ2-3; possible D gene TRBD2, 6 bases. V dropped 11 bases and J dropped 2 bases, with 17 bases sitting between them. This CDR3 has 14 residues. Per germline, CDR1 MNHNS and CDR2 SASEGT. This CDR3 reads CAGHGTYDTDTQYF. DNA for the CDR3: TGTGCCGGCCACGGGACTTACGACACAGATACGCAGTATTTT.

The V and J genes are TRBV6-1 and TRBJ1-1, with 7 bases identical to TRBD1. V lost 1 base, J lost 0 bases, and 8 bases stayed unmatched. The CDR3 runs to 17 residues. Looked up from germline, CDR1 is MNHNS and CDR2 is SASEGT. The CDR3: CASSEGAGGRMNTEAFF. The CDR3 DNA follows: TGTGCCAGCAGTGAAGGGGCAGGGGGGAGGATGAACACTGAAGCTTTCTTT.

V is TRBV19 and J is TRBJ2-5, with D possibly matching TRBD2 (7 bases). Trimming removed 3 bases at V and 5 bases at J, with 16 bases between. In germline, CDR1 is LNHDA, CDR2 SQIVND (reference sequence). The CDR3 is made up of 15 amino acids. In DNA, the CDR3 is TGTGCCAGTAGTATCGGGGGGCCGGGCGCGGAGACCCAGTACTTC. Its translation: CASSIGGPGAETQYF.

The rearrangement uses TRBV5-6 and TRBJ1-4; no firm D call. CDR3 length: 13 amino acids. V was cut by 4 bases and J by 3 bases, with 7 bases left in between. CDR1 SGHDT and CDR2 YYEEEE come from the germline V gene. CDR3 in amino acids: CASSLRANEKLFF. In DNA form, the CDR3 reads TGTGCCAGCAGCCTCAGAGCTAATGAAAAACTGTTTTTT.

This rearrangement joins TRBV4-2 to TRBJ2-2; D is uncertain. Germline V gene data show CDR1 as LGHNA and CDR2 as YNFKEQ. The CDR3 is made up of 15 amino acids. Trimming cost V 3 bases and J 7 bases, with 15 bases left between them. The chain's CDR3 is CASSQPPGFGGELFF. Here the CDR3 DNA reads TGTGCCAGCAGCCAGCCACCGGGTTTCGGCGGGGAGCTGTTTTTT.

The V gene is TRBV29-1, the J gene TRBJ2-5; 7 bases match TRBD2. The trim removed 7 bases at V and 5 bases at J, leaving 10 bases unmatched. CDR3 length: 13 amino acids. Germline CDR1 SQVTM, CDR2 ANQGSEA. The chain's CDR3 is CSAREAGRETQYF. Written as DNA, the CDR3 is TGCAGCGCCAGGGAAGCGGGGAGGGAGACCCAGTACTTC.

J is TRBJ2-1 and V is TRBV5-1; no clear D gene. Germline CDR1 is SGHRS and CDR2 is YFSETQ. CDR3 length equals 15 residues. The V and J ends lost 0 bases and 5 bases respectively, with 12 bases between them. As DNA, the CDR3 is TGCGCCAGCAGCTTGGAAGCCAGCCTAAACAATGAGCAGTTCTTC. It specifies CASSLEASLNNEQFF.

V and J are TRBV2 and TRBJ1-5; D not certain. The germline V and J ends were trimmed by 1 base and 2 bases, with 6 bases remaining between them. There are 14 residues in the CDR3. The germline gives CDR1 SNHLY, CDR2 FYNNEI. CDR3 bases: TGTGCCAGCAGTGAAGAAGGCGGCAATCAGCCCCAGCATTTT. Translated, it gives CASSEEGGNQPQHF.

The J gene is TRBJ2-5, the V gene TRBV2, with 9 nucleotides matching TRBD1. J lost 0 bases, V lost 4 bases, and 3 bases had no gene match. The CDR3 covers 15 residues. The V gene's germline CDR1 is SNHLY and CDR2 FYNNEI. The CDR3 region has the DNA TGTGCCAGCAGTGCAGACAGGGGGTACCAAGAGACCCAGTACTTC. Its translation: CASSADRGYQETQYF.

V usage is TRBV30 and J usage is TRBJ2-7; unclear D gene. CDR3 length: 13 amino acids. CDR1 GTSNPN and CDR2 SVGIG come from the germline V gene (reference sequence). Trimming removed 4 bases from V and 7 bases from J, with 17 bases in between. The CDR3 sequence: CAWTPAQTVEQYF. CDR3 DNA: TGTGCCTGGACGCCCGCCCAAACTGTAGAGCAGTACTTC.

The rearrangement joins TRBV19 to TRBJ1-5; D might be TRBD1 (6 bases). Germline V lookup: CDR1 LNHDA, CDR2 SQIVND (reference sequence). This CDR3 is built from 14 residues. The ends were cut back, 3 bases at V and 5 bases at J, with 11 bases in the middle. The DNA of the CDR3 is TGTGCCAGTAGTATCAGCGCAGGGGATCAGCCCCAGCATTTT. Its protein product is CASSISAGDQPQHF. The variable domain in full, with the rest retrieved from reference TRBV19 and TRBJ1-5, is DGGITQSPKYLFRKEGQNVTLSCEQNLNHDAMYWYRQDPGQGLRLIYYSQIVNDFQKGDIAEGYSVSREKKESFPLTVTSAQKNPTAFYLCASSISAGDQPQHFGDGTRLSIL.

This clone was picked up one time. The chain couples TRBV4-1 to TRBJ2-3, with a possible D match to TRBD2 (5 bases). Per germline, CDR1 MGHRA and CDR2 YSYEKL. Between the trimmed V and J ends, which lost 1 base and 2 bases, there was a span of 13 bases. CDR3 length equals 16 residues. In DNA form, the CDR3 reads TGCGCCAGCAGCCAAGTACCCGGGGTCCCCACAGATACGCAGTATTTT. Translation gives CASSQVPGVPTDTQYF.

The chain has TRBV27 and TRBJ1-2; 8 bases fit TRBD1. CDR1 and CDR2 (germline): MNHEY, SMNVEV (reference sequence). Trimming removed 8 bases from V and 4 bases from J; junction bases left unmatched: 15. The CDR3 extends over 16 amino acids. The chain's CDR3 is CASSPRTGRTSYGYTF. CDR3 in DNA: TGTGCCAGCTCCCCTCGGACAGGGCGAACTTCCTATGGCTACACCTTC.

The CDR3 here is CASSAFIATTGELFF. The DNA of the CDR3 is TGTGCCAGCAGCGCCTTTATAGCCACAACCGGGGAGCTGTTTTTT. The chain recombines TRBV9 with TRBJ2-2; D unresolved. The CDR3 sequence is 15 residues long. V shed 3 bases and J shed 5 bases, with 14 bases lying between them. Germline V CDR1 and CDR2: SGDLS, YYNGEE.